This T cell receptor beta chain derives from a study of cytomegalovirus exposure and HLA in healthy donors. Points from the study as a whole: In vitro, three CMV-associated chains proved specific for CMV antigens. The authors later found TCR association rates varying by HLA locus, with DRB1 most and HLA-C fewest. Most of the TCR beta V segments (in an earlier analysis) were productive either about 87% or about 30% of the time. The classifier reportedly diagnosed cytomegalovirus status with high sensitivity and specificity.

The germline V gene has CDR1 MNHEY and CDR2 SMNVEV (reference sequence). V was clipped by 2 bases and J by 11 bases, with 9 bases between them. The CDR3 has 11 residues. Amplification used 60 Vbeta primers and 13 Jbeta primers. Some clones are missing from TCRdb's copy, which holds only in-frame ones; the method was immunoSEQ multiplex PCR. The sample carries over 150,000 clones, around 84% recorded once. As for this clone: The antigen is unknown.

The TCR originated in a boy aged 2-9 years in good health and CMV-seronegative. Sequenced material: PBMCs. The chain is built from TRBV27 and TRBJ1-1; tentatively, D is TRBD1 (5 bases). CDR3 bases: TGTGCCAGCAGTTTAAAGGGGATGGCTTTCTTT. Its protein is CASSLKGMAFF.